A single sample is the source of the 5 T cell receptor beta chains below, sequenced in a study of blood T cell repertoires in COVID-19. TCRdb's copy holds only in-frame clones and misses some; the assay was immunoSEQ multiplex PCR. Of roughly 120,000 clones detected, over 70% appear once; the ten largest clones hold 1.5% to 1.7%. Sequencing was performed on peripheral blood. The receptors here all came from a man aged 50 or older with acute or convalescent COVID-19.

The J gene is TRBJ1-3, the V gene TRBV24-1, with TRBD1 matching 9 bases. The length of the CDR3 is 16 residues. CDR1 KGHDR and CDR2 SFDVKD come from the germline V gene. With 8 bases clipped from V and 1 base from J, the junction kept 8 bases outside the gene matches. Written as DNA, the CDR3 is TGTGCCACCACCCGGACAGGGGATGGTTCTGGAAACACCATATATTTT. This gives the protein CATTRTGDGSGNTIYF.

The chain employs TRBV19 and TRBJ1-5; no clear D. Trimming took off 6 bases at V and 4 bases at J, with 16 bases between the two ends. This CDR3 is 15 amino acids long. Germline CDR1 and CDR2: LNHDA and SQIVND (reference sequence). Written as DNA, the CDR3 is TGTGCCAGTAGCCTCTCTGGGTCGAGGAATCAGCCCCAGCATTTT. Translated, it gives CASSLSGSRNQPQHF. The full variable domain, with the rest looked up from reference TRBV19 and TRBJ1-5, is DGGITQSPKYLFRKEGQNVTLSCEQNLNHDAMYWYRQDPGQGLRLIYYSQIVNDFQKGDIAEGYSVSREKKESFPLTVTSAQKNPTAFYLCASSLSGSRNQPQHFGDGTRLSIL.

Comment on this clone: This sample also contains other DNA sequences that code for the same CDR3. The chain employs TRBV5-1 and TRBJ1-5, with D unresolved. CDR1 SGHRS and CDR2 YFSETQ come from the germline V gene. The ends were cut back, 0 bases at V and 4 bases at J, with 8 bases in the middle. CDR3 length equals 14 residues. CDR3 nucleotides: TGCGCCAGCAGCTTGGAGGGAGGGAATCAGCCCCAGCATTTT. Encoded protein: CASSLEGGNQPQHF.

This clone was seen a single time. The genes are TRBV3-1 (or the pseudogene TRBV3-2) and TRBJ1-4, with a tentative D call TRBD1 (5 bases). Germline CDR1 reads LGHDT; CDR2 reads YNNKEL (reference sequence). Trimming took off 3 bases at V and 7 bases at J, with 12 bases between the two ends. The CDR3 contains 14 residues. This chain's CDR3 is CASSQEPGGEKLFF. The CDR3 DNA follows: TGTGCCAGCAGCCAGGAGCCGGGGGGTGAAAAACTGTTTTTT.

CDR3 sequence: CASSVEQGVTEAFF. In nucleotides, the CDR3 is TGTGCCAGCAGCGTAGAACAGGGGGTCACTGAAGCTTTCTTT. The chain joins TRBV9 to TRBJ1-1; 8 bases agree with TRBD1. The CDR3 is made up of 14 amino acids. After removal of 0 bases from V and 4 bases from J, the junction contained 2 bases not matched to a gene. Germline CDR1 reads SGDLS; CDR2 reads YYNGEE. The full variable domain, rest sourced from reference TRBV9 and TRBJ1-1, is DSGVTQTPKHLITATGQRVTLRCSPRSGDLSVYWYQQSLDQGLQFLIQYYNGEERAKGNILERFSAQQFPDLHSELNLSSLELGDSALYFCASSVEQGVTEAFFGQGTRLTVV.